The 7 T cell receptor beta chains given below trace back to one sample, sequenced in a study of cytomegalovirus exposure and HLA in healthy donors. PCR employed 60 Vbeta and 13 Jbeta primers. Produced via immunoSEQ multiplex PCR; TCRdb's table is partial and in-frame only. The table records some 120,000 clones, around 80% of them present only once. Sequenced sample: PBMCs. These receptors were collected from a man aged 50 or older in good health and CMV-seronegative.

CDR3 loop: CASSPIKRQGEYEQFF. The CDR3 coding sequence is TGTGCCAGCAGCCCAATTAAGAGACAGGGGGAGTATGAGCAGTTCTTC. The chain employs TRBV11-2 and TRBJ2-1; 9 bases are shared with TRBD1. With V trimmed by 5 bases and J by 8 bases, 13 bases remained unmatched. Germline V gives CDR1 SGHAT, CDR2 FQNNGV. This CDR3 is built from 16 residues.

The chain couples TRBV6-1 to TRBJ2-7; D not resolved. The CDR3 sequence is 14 residues long. Between the trimmed V and J ends, which lost 2 bases and 1 base, there was a span of 9 bases. In germline, CDR1 is MNHNS, CDR2 SASEGT. CDR3 in amino acids: CASSEIGQSYEQYV. Written as DNA, the CDR3 is TGTGCCAGCAGTGAAATTGGGCAATCCTACGAGCAGTACGTC.

The chain couples TRBV7-2 to TRBJ2-5; TRBD2 aligns across 7 bases. The CDR3 is 15 amino acids. Germline V lookup: CDR1 SGHTA, CDR2 FQGNSA. V shed 4 bases and J 5 bases; nucleotides not matched to a gene: 10. The CDR3 is CASSSNGGSRETQYF. CDR3 bases: TGTGCCAGCAGCTCCAACGGGGGGTCCAGGGAGACCCAGTACTTC.

V is TRBV6-5 and J is TRBJ1-2; a weak D match, TRBD1 (5 bases). V lost 9 bases to trimming and J lost 7 bases, with 18 bases between them. The germline V gene encodes CDR1 MNHEY and CDR2 SVGAGI. The CDR3 covers 13 residues. Written as DNA, the CDR3 is TGTGCCAGTCTTGGGGGGGATGTTGCTGGCTACACCTTC. It yields the protein CASLGGDVAGYTF.

This clone came up a few times. The genes are TRBV7-2 and TRBJ1-5; tentatively, D is TRBD1 (5 bases). This CDR3 contains 12 residues. V lost 3 bases to trimming and J lost 8 bases, with 8 bases between them. Germline CDR1 and CDR2: SGHTA and FQGNSA. The CDR3 DNA reads TGTGCCAGCAGCTTTATAGGGGAGCCCCAGCATTTT. Protein: CASSFIGEPQHF.

The chain is built from TRBV11-2 and TRBJ2-7; 7 bases match TRBD1. Germline loops: CDR1 SGHAT, CDR2 FQNNGV. V shed 5 bases, J shed 0 bases, and the junction held 7 bases outside the gene matches. CDR3 length: 15 amino acids. In DNA form, the CDR3 reads TGTGCCAGCAGCCCGGTAACAGGGGCCTCCTACGAGCAGTACGTC. It specifies CASSPVTGASYEQYV.

The rearrangement uses TRBV5-5 and TRBJ1-1, with 7 bases matching TRBD1. Germline-derived CDR1 and CDR2 are SGHKS and YYEKEE (reference sequence). V was pared by 3 bases and J by 0 bases, with 2 bases of the junction left unmatched. The CDR3 loop spans 14 amino acids. CDR3 residues: CASSWGQMNTEAFF. DNA of the CDR3: TGTGCCAGCAGCTGGGGACAGATGAACACTGAAGCTTTCTTT.